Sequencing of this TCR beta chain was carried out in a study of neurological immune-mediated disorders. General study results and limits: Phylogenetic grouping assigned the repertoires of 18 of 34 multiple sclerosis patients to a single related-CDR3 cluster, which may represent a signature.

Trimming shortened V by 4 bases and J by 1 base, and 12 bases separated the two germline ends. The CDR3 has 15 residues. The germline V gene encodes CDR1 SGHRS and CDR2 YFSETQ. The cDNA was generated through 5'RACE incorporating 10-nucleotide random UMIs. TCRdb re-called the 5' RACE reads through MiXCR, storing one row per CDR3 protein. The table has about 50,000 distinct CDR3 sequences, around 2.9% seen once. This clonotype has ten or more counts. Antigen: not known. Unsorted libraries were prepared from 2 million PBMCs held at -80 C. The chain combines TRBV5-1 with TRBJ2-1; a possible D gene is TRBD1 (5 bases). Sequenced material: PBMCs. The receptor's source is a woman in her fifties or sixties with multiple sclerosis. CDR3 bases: TGCGCCAGCAGCACCACAGGATTGTCCTACAATGAGCAGTTCTTC. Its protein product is CASSTTGLSYNEQFF.